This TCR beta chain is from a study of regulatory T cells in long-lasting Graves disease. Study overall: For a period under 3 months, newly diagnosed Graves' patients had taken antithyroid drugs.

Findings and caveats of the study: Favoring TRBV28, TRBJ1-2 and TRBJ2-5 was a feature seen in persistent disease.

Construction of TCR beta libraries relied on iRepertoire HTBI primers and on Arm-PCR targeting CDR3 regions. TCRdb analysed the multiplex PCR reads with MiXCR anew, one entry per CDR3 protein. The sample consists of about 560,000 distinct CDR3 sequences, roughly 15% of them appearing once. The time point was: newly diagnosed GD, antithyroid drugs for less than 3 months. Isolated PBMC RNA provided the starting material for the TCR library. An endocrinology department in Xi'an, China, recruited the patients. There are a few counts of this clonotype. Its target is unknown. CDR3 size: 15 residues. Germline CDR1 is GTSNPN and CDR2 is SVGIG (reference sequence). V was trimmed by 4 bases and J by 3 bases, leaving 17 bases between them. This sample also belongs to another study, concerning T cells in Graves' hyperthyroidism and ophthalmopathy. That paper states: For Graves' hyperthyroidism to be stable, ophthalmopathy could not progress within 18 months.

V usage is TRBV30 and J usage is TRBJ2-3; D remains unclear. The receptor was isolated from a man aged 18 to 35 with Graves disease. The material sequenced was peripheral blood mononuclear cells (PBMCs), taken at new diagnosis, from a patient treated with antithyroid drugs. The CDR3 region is CAWTPRASGTDTQYF. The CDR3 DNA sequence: TGTGCCTGGACCCCTAGAGCATCGGGTACAGATACGCAGTATTTT.